The 29 T cell receptor beta chains reported below all come from one sample, sequenced in a study of T cell responses to AZD1222 COVID-19 vaccine. The protocol was immunoSEQ multiplex PCR, while the TCRdb copy is restricted to in-frame clones and leaves out a portion. The data contain 130,000 to 150,000 clones, about 91% of them seen just once; the ten biggest clones take up approximately 15%. Source: peripheral blood, taken on day 0 of AZD1222 vaccination. The receptors shown here come from an adult in good health.

DNA for the CDR3: TGTGCCAGCAGCACAAGCAGCCCGGGACCTTGGAGCTCACCCCTCCACTTT. Its translation: CASSTSSPGPWSSPLHF. This chain uses TRBV7-9 with TRBJ1-6; possible D gene TRBD1, 5 bases. V lost 5 bases to trimming and J lost 10 bases, with 24 bases between them. CDR1 is SEHNR, CDR2 FQNEAQ, per germline (reference sequence). This CDR3 contains 17 residues.

This clone was detected only once. J is TRBJ1-3 and V is TRBV7-6; D not resolved. CDR1 is SGHVS, CDR2 FNYEAQ, per germline. This CDR3 is built from 16 residues. V was shortened by 5 bases and J by 1 base, with 15 bases between the two germline ends. The CDR3 protein is CASSPRLGSSGNTIYF. CDR3 nucleotide sequence: TGTGCCAGCAGCCCTCGGCTAGGGTCTTCTGGAAACACCATATATTTT.

V and J are TRBV2 and TRBJ1-5; D may be TRBD1 (6 bases). V dropped 8 bases and J dropped 5 bases, with 13 bases sitting between them. Germline V gene lookup returns CDR1 SNHLY and CDR2 FYNNEI. The CDR3 runs to 13 residues. Here the CDR3 DNA reads TGTGCCAGCTTTGGGGCAGGGGATCAGCCCCAGCATTTT. This gives the protein CASFGAGDQPQHF.

V and J are TRBV5-1 and TRBJ1-2, with D possibly TRBD1 on 6 matching bases. This CDR3 is 14 amino acids long. V was pared by 2 bases and J by 3 bases, with 11 bases between. CDR1 is SGHRS, CDR2 YFSETQ, per germline. CDR3 in amino acids: CASSFTGRDYGYTF. The CDR3 nucleotides are TGCGCCAGCAGCTTCACAGGGCGGGACTATGGCTACACCTTC.

This chain joins TRBV19 and TRBJ1-5; D is possibly TRBD1 (6 bases). The CDR3 length is 16 residues. Germline assignment: CDR1 LNHDA and CDR2 SQIVND (reference sequence). Trimming stripped 7 bases from V and 6 bases from J, with 22 bases between. The CDR3 reads CASTPRGGTSTQPQHF. The CDR3 DNA follows: TGTGCCAGTACCCCAAGGGGGGGAACTTCAACTCAGCCCCAGCATTTT.

The rearrangement links TRBV15 to TRBJ1-5; the match to TRBD1 covers 10 bases. CDR1 and CDR2 from the germline V gene are LNHNV and YYDKDF (reference sequence). The J segment lost 4 bases and the V segment lost 1 base, leaving 7 bases of the junction unmatched. The CDR3 contains 17 residues. CDR3 DNA: TGTGCCACCAGCAGAGGAGGGACAGGGGTTTCTAATCAGCCCCAGCATTTT. Amino acids: CATSRGGTGVSNQPQHF.

The J gene is TRBJ1-1, the V gene TRBV11-2; D gene unclear. The CDR3 extends over 12 amino acids. Germline V gene data show CDR1 as SGHAT and CDR2 as FQNNGV. V lost 3 bases and J lost 5, with 7 bases in between. The CDR3 coding sequence is TGTGCCAGCAGCTTTAGGTGGACTGAAGCTTTCTTT. Protein product: CASSFRWTEAFF.

The rearrangement joins TRBV12-3 or TRBV12-4 to TRBJ1-5; TRBD1 might be the D (5 bases). V was pared by 5 bases and J by 6 bases, with 8 bases between. CDR3 length: 12 amino acids. The CDR3 reads CASSLDIQPQHF. Written as DNA, the CDR3 is TGTGCCAGCAGTCTGGACATTCAGCCCCAGCATTTT.

This chain joins TRBV20-1 and TRBJ1-1; D unresolved. CDR1 is DFQATT, CDR2 SNEGSKA, per germline (reference sequence). Trimming removed 6 bases at V and 6 bases at J, with 11 bases between. The CDR3 spans 11 residues. In nucleotides, the CDR3 is TGCAGTGCCGAACACAACCCTGAAGCTTTCTTT. Protein product: CSAEHNPEAFF.

This chain connects TRBV29-1 to TRBJ2-7; the D call may be TRBD1 or TRBD2 (5 bases each). This CDR3 is 13 amino acids long. Trimming removed 6 bases from V and 2 bases from J, with 14 bases in between. Germline loops: CDR1 SQVTM, CDR2 ANQGSEA. CDR3 loop: CSVTGPTTYEQYF. The CDR3 bases are TGCAGCGTGACGGGACCGACGACCTACGAGCAGTACTTC.

The chain couples TRBV7-2 to TRBJ2-7, with TRBD1 identical over 8 bases. CDR1 SGHTA and CDR2 FQGNSA come from the germline V gene. Trimming at V came to 5 bases and at J to 5 bases, leaving 8 bases not matched to a gene. The CDR3 spans 14 residues. The CDR3 nucleotides are TGTGCCAGCAGCACCCGGGACAGGAGCCACGAGCAGTACTTC. Amino acid sequence: CASSTRDRSHEQYF.

The rearrangement uses TRBV10-3 and TRBJ1-2, with D perhaps TRBD1 (5 bases). Germline V gene sequence: CDR1 ENHRY, CDR2 SYGVKD. This CDR3 comprises 14 residues. The V and J ends lost 4 bases and 7 bases respectively, with 16 bases between them. CDR3 coding DNA: TGTGCCATCAGTGGAACGACAGTTACCTCTGGCTACACCTTC. Protein: CAISGTTVTSGYTF.

The chain recombines TRBV24-1 with TRBJ1-2; D ambiguous. This CDR3 spans 12 amino acids. The germline gives CDR1 KGHDR, CDR2 SFDVKD. V lost 10 bases and J 1 base, leaving 9 bases between the germline ends. CDR3 sequence reads: CATRAVNYGYTF. The CDR3, as DNA: TGTGCCACTAGAGCGGTTAACTATGGCTACACCTTC.

The chain has TRBV2 and TRBJ1-6, with D perhaps TRBD1 (6 bases). V gave up 6 bases and J gave up 5 bases, with 14 bases separating them. CDR1 and CDR2 (germline): SNHLY, FYNNEI. The CDR3 contains 15 residues. CDR3 DNA sequence: TGTGCCAGCAGGGTACAGGGAAATGATAATTCACCCCTCCACTTT. It codes for CASRVQGNDNSPLHF. The variable domain in full, completed from reference TRBV2 and TRBJ1-6, reads EPEVTQTPSHQVTQMGQEVILRCVPISNHLYFYWYRQILGQKVEFLVSFYNNEISEKSEIFDDQFSVERPDGSNFTLKIRSTKLEDSAMYFCASRVQGNDNSPLHFGNGTRLTVT.

This clone is medium-sized by share. The chain recombines TRBV5-1 with TRBJ2-7, with 10 bases aligning to TRBD2. Trimming took 8 bases from V and 8 from J; bases not matched to a gene: 13. The germline V gene has CDR1 SGHRS and CDR2 YFSETQ. CDR3 length: 14 residues. The CDR3: CASRTSGETPKQYF. Written as DNA, the CDR3 is TGCGCCAGTAGAACTAGCGGGGAAACTCCGAAGCAGTACTTC.

J is TRBJ2-1 and V is TRBV19, with D perhaps matching TRBD1 (5 bases). The V end was cut by 5 bases, the J end by 7 bases, with 21 bases between. This CDR3 region has 16 residues. CDR1 and CDR2 (germline): LNHDA, SQIVND (reference sequence). CDR3 DNA: TGTGCCAGTAGTCCTCGTGGGGCGACTGGATCTAATGAGCAGTTCTTC. It is translated as CASSPRGATGSNEQFF.

The V gene is TRBV6-5, the J gene TRBJ2-1; 14 bases agree with TRBD2. The J segment lost 7 bases and the V segment lost 6 bases, leaving 5 bases of the junction unmatched. This CDR3 is 15 amino acids long. The germline gives CDR1 MNHEY, CDR2 SVGAGI. The CDR3 DNA follows: TGTGCCAGCAGCGGACTAGCGGGGGGCGGGAATGAGCAGTTCTTC. Its translation is CASSGLAGGGNEQFF.

The chain employs TRBV7-2 and TRBJ2-7, with a weak D call TRBD1 (6 bases). Trimming cost V 6 bases and J 6 bases, with 18 bases left between them. The CDR3 is made up of 14 amino acids. Germline assignment: CDR1 SGHTA and CDR2 FQGNSA. The CDR3 nucleotides read TGTGCCAGCAGGGGGGCAGGGGAAAGCAGCGAGCAGTACTTC. It translates to CASRGAGESSEQYF.

CDR3 residues: CASSLYEGTEAFF. CDR3 coding DNA: TGCGCCAGCAGCTTGTACGAGGGTACTGAAGCTTTCTTT. The rearrangement links TRBV5-1 to TRBJ1-1, with D unresolved. Looked up from germline, CDR1 is SGHRS and CDR2 is YFSETQ. This CDR3 spans 13 amino acids. V lost 1 base and J lost 5, with 9 bases in between.

This clone has only a few counts. The genes are TRBV7-2 and TRBJ2-5; 7 bases are shared with TRBD1. The ends lost 5 bases at V and 7 bases at J; junction bases unmatched: 16. Germline CDR1 reads SGHTA; CDR2 reads FQGNSA. The CDR3 is 16 residues long. CDR3 nucleotides: TGTGCCAGCAGCAGTGCGACAGGGATGCTTCAGAGGACCCAGTACTTC. Translated, it gives CASSSATGMLQRTQYF.

The gene calls are TRBV5-1 and TRBJ2-7; tentatively, D is TRBD1 (5 bases). The CDR3 loop spans 14 amino acids. Germline lookup yields CDR1 SGHRS and CDR2 YFSETQ. V was clipped by 0 bases and J by 2 bases, with 9 bases between them. The CDR3: CASSLAQGTYEQYF. CDR3 coding DNA: TGCGCCAGCAGCTTGGCCCAGGGTACCTACGAGCAGTACTTC.

The gene calls are TRBV30 and TRBJ1-3; possibly TRBD1 for D (5 bases). V dropped 1 base and J dropped 0 bases, with 13 bases sitting between them. Germline CDR1 reads GTSNPN; CDR2 reads SVGIG (reference sequence). There are 16 residues in the CDR3. DNA for the CDR3: TGTGCCTGGAGTGGTCCGGGACTTGACTCTGGAAACACCATATATTTT. This translates into CAWSGPGLDSGNTIYF.

The chain combines TRBV9 with TRBJ1-2; 11 nucleotides match TRBD1. Germline V CDR1 and CDR2: SGDLS, YYNGEE. V dropped 4 bases and J dropped 5; count of bases not matched to a gene: 10. The CDR3 contains 16 residues. The CDR3 nucleotides are TGTGCCAGCAGCTCCCTACAGGGACAGGGGGTTTATGGCTACACCTTC. It encodes CASSSLQGQGVYGYTF. Full variable domain (remainder filled in from reference TRBV9 and TRBJ1-2): DSGVTQTPKHLITATGQRVTLRCSPRSGDLSVYWYQQSLDQGLQFLIQYYNGEERAKGNILERFSAQQFPDLHSELNLSSLELGDSALYFCASSSLQGQGVYGYTFGSGTRLTVV.

The J gene is TRBJ2-3, the V gene TRBV30; D uncertain. This CDR3 spans 13 amino acids. V was pared by 5 bases and J by 0 bases, with 9 bases between. The germline CDR1 and CDR2 sequences are GTSNPN and SVGIG (reference sequence). The CDR3 region is CAWGRKSTDTQYF. The CDR3 bases are TGTGCCTGGGGACGAAAGAGCACAGATACGCAGTATTTT.

This clone was picked up one time. The chain recombines TRBV7-9 with TRBJ2-1; D call uncertain. Germline CDR1 is SEHNR and CDR2 is FQNEAQ (reference sequence). This CDR3 has 13 residues. Trimming took 3 bases from V and 6 from J, leaving 9 bases between them. The DNA for the CDR3 is TGTGCCAGCAGCTTCGGTCCTGCCAATGAGCAGTTCTTC. Translated, it gives CASSFGPANEQFF.

V gene TRBV20-1 combines with J gene TRBJ1-2; D perhaps matches TRBD1 (5 bases). The CDR3 has 11 amino acids. Trimming removed 3 bases from V and 7 bases from J, with 9 bases in between. CDR1 is DFQATT, CDR2 SNEGSKA, per germline (reference sequence). DNA for the CDR3: TGCAGTGCTAGTGGGGACGTTGGCTACACCTTC. This translates into CSASGDVGYTF.

The chain recombines TRBV11-3 with TRBJ1-1; D call uncertain. The CDR3 runs to 13 residues. From germline, CDR1 is SGHNT and CDR2 YENEEA. Trimming stripped 3 bases from V and 0 bases from J, with 5 bases between. Here the CDR3 reads CASSFTVNTEAFF. CDR3 DNA: TGTGCCAGCAGCTTCACGGTGAACACTGAAGCTTTCTTT.

The chain is built from TRBV7-2 and TRBJ1-6; TRBD1 matches at 7 bases. There are 15 residues in the CDR3. J lost 7 bases, V lost 5 bases, and 8 bases had no gene match. Germline V gene sequence: CDR1 SGHTA, CDR2 FQGNSA. CDR3 bases: TGTGCCAGCAGCCTCCACAGGGGTGAAAATTCACCCCTCCACTTT. The encoded protein is CASSLHRGENSPLHF.

The chain employs TRBV5-5 and TRBJ1-4, with D possibly being TRBD1 (6 bases). This CDR3 has 16 residues. The germline V gene has CDR1 SGHKS and CDR2 YYEKEE (reference sequence). V lost 4 bases and J 3 bases, leaving 16 bases between the germline ends. The DNA for the CDR3 is TGTGCCAGCAGCCTTAGGTTACAGGGCCCTAATGAAAAACTGTTTTTT. It encodes CASSLRLQGPNEKLFF.